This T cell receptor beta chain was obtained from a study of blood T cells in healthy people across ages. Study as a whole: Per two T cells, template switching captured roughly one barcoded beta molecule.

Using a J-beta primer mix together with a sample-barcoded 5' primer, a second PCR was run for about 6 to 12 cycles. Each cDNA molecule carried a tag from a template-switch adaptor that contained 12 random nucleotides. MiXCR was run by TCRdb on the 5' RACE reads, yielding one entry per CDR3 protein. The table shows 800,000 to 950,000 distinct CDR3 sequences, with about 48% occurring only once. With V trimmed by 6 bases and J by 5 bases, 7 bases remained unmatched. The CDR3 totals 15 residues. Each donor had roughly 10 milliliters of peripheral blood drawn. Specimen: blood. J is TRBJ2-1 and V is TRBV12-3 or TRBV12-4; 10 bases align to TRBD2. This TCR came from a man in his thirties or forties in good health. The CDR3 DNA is TGTGCCAGCAGCCTTAGCGGGGGGCGGAACAATGAGCAGTTCTTC. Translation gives CASSLSGGRNNEQFF.